This T cell receptor beta chain was documented in a study of cytomegalovirus exposure and HLA in healthy donors. Primers: 60 Vbeta forward and 13 Jbeta reverse. The method was immunoSEQ multiplex PCR; TCRdb's version includes in-frame clones alone and lacks a portion of them. The table records roughly 120,000 clones, around four fifths of them present only once. V was pared by 7 bases and J by 4 bases, with 10 bases of the junction left unmatched. From germline, CDR1 is MDHEN and CDR2 SYDVKM. The CDR3 consists of 16 residues. V gene TRBV28 combines with J gene TRBJ2-1, with TRBD2 matching over 10 bases. Sequencing was carried out using PBMCs. This receptor was obtained from a woman in her thirties or forties in good health and CMV-seronegative. The CDR3 DNA follows: TGTGCCAGCAAGGCGGGGACTAGCGACTCTTACAATGAGCAGTTCTTC. Protein product: CASKAGTSDSYNEQFF.